The T cell receptor (beta chain) under discussion was sequenced for a study of T cell repertoires in cytomegalovirus infection. Background on the study: Evidence of both CMV infection and a matching HLA type came from public TCR beta signatures. Whole-study findings and limits: Public TCR beta family frequency separated CMV-and-HLA carriers, including in an independent cohort. There were HLA-C-restricted CMV-specific TCR beta clonotypes dominating the ex vivo response.

The CDR3 is 16 amino acids. Germline V gene sequence: CDR1 MGHDK, CDR2 SYGVNS. With 4 bases removed from V and 2 bases from J, the gap between germline ends came to 14 bases. TCRdb reanalysed the reads using MiXCR and keeps one entry per CDR3 protein. The table includes about 130,000 distinct CDR3 sequences, 7% to 10% detected once. This clonotype came up many times. Its antigen is still unknown. This chain uses TRBV25-1 with TRBJ2-2; D tentatively fits TRBD1 or TRBD2 (5 bases each). Sequences were obtained from PBMCs. The clonotype comes from a human donor in good health (CMV status not recorded). Some clones in this sample may be carry-over from other donors' samples. CDR3 bases: TGTGCCAGCAGTGGGGACGAATTGAGAAACACCGGGGAGCTGTTTTTT. As protein: CASSGDELRNTGELFF.